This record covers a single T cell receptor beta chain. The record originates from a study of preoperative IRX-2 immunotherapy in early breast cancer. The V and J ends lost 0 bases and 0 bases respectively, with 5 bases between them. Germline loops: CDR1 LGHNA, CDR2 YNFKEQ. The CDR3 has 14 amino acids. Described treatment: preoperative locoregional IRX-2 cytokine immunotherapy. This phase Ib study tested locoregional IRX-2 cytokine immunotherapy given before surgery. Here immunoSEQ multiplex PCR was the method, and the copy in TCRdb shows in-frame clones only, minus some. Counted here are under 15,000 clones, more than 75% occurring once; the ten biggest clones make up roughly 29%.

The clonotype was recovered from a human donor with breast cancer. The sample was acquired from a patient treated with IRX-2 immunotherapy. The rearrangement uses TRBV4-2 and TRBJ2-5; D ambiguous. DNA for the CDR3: TGTGCCAGCAGCCAAGACAGGTACCAAGAGACCCAGTACTTC. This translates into CASSQDRYQETQYF.